This note documents a single TCR beta chain sequence. Its matching antigen is unknown. This record comes from a study of shared clonotypes between healthy human individuals. Study results and limitations: In a few donors, approximately 5% of naive CD4 clonotypes appeared in common. The study generally estimated greater richness for naive than memory subsets.

It was at deep level that the assay was run. Clones were read by immunoSEQ multiplex PCR, and TCRdb kept only the in-frame ones, dropping some. The data hold over 300,000 clones, with about nine tenths observed a single time. V was pared by 2 bases and J by 3 bases, with 10 bases between. This CDR3 has 14 residues. Germline CDR1 SQVTM, CDR2 ANQGSEA. This chain joins TRBV29-1 and TRBJ1-4; maybe TRBD1 (6 bases). The sample taken for sequencing was memory CD8+ T cells sorted from blood. Stated subset: CD45RO+ cells pooled with CCR7-negative TemRA cells. This receptor was identified in a man younger than 35 in good health. The CDR3 loop reads CSVEPAGANEKLFF. CDR3 DNA sequence: TGCAGCGTTGAACCGGCAGGGGCTAATGAAAAACTGTTTTTT.